This TCR beta chain was obtained from a study of blood T cell repertoires in COVID-19 (dated by TCRdb to about 2020). Study-wide context: Samples covering the acute and convalescent phases of COVID-19 were provided by collaborators in the United States, Italy and Spain. The dataset comprised deeply sampled blood TCRbeta repertoires from subjects exposed to, actively infected with, or recovered from COVID-19. Nearly every sample came with metadata listing a de-identified subject ID, COVID-19 status, age in years and sex. Where available, HLA class I and class II types were obtained from metadata supplied by the sample provider rather than from assay-based typing. The repertoires were released in a freely available public database intended as a resource for research on the immune response to SARS-CoV-2. Samples came from the ongoing ImmuneRACE study (first 160 participants) plus 1,254 subjects from 6 global collaborators. The material from the prospective study consisted of cDNA or gDNA derived from T cells, B-cell-depleted T cells, or PBMCs. Here is what the overall study found, with its caveats: The amount of clinical and demographic metadata varied by source and participant and was provided uncurated.

V and J are trimmed by 4 bases and 4 bases, and the gene matches miss 7 bases of the junction. Via the germline V gene, CDR1 is SGHDT and CDR2 YYEEEE. The CDR3 starts with the cysteine, ends with the phenylalanine, and has 14 residues. The retained sequence is limited to the CDR3, 42 bases, with the frame set at the first base. TCRbeta CDR3 regions were amplified from genomic DNA using the immunoSEQ Assay, a bias-controlled multiplex PCR. In the authors' own workflow: Within the assay, amplification of reference gene primers was used to estimate how many nucleated cells each sample contained. Sequence reads were collapsed and filtered to measure the absolute abundance of every unique TCRbeta CDR3 rearrangement. Productive Simpson clonality was computed per sample as the square root of Simpson's diversity index over productive rearrangements. TCRdb provides this immuneACCESS table in a form limited to in-frame rearrangements. Some clones are lacking; in checked studies, under half of them reflect an unresolved V gene, and why the rest are absent is not known. V and J calls plus clone size are reproduced from that table; the DNA served to infer D and trimming. The sample profile shows around 160,000 clones; 84% of them were found once. In total, the top ten clones hold roughly 5.7% of the sample.

In the prospective study, participants were 18 to 89 years old, resided in about two dozen geographic areas of the United States, and were enrolled through a virtual design. In the prospective study, cohorts were assigned on the basis of participant-reported clinical history obtained from a screening survey and a study questionnaire. Exposed participants were defined as having been in contact with someone with a PCR-confirmed or clinician-diagnosed COVID-19 case within 2 weeks of study entry. In the prospective study, mobile phlebotomists collected whole blood, serum and a nasopharyngeal or oropharyngeal swab from each participant. Additional blood draws and questionnaires over an approximately 2-month period could optionally be provided by prospective study participants. Before DNA extraction, blood samples from the prospective study were shipped at room temperature or frozen. Concerning this clone itself: No antigen is known for it. The sample holds no much larger clone one base away, and base qualities are not on file.

The chain is encoded by TRBV5-6 joined to TRBJ1-2; TRBD1 aligns with 7 central bases. The TCR sequence derives from a woman aged 50 to 60 who had been exposed to COVID-19. The specimen sequenced was PBMCs or T cells enriched from blood (not recorded which). The CDR3 loop reads CASSPTGTVYGYTF. The DNA sequence follows: TGTGCCAGCAGCCCAACCGGGACAGTCTATGGCTACACCTTC.